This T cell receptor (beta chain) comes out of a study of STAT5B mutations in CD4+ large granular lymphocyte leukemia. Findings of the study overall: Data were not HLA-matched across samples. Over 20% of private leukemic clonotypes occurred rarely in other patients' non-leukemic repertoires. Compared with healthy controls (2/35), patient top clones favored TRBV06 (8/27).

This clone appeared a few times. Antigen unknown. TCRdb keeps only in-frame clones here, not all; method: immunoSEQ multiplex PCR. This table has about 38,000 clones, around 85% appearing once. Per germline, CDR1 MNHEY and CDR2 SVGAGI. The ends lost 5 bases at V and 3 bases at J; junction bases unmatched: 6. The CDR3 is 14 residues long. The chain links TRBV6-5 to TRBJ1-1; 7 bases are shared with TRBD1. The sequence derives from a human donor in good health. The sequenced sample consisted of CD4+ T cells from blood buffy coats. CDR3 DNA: TGTGCCAGCAGTGCTCCGGGACAGTACACTGAAGCTTTCTTT. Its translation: CASSAPGQYTEAFF.